This T cell receptor (beta chain) appears in the sequencing data of a study of Graves' ophthalmopathy and Graves' hyperthyroidism. Clinicians made diagnoses from clinical symptoms, serum thyroxine, TRAb, thyroid ultrasound and orbital computed tomography. The PBMCs had their origin in 10 ml of fresh peripheral blood. Amplified material comprised TCR beta CDR3 regions derived from RNA transcripts. In the first round, RT-PCR was carried out with HTBI primers, and a multiplex PCR formed the second round. MiXCR, run by TCRdb on the multiplex PCR reads, gives a single entry per CDR3 protein. The table shows about 240,000 distinct CDR3 sequences, with 45% occurring only once. V was clipped by 4 bases and J by 8 bases; unmatched bases: 7. The V gene's germline CDR1 is LNHDA and CDR2 SQIVND (reference sequence). The CDR3 consists of 13 residues.

Sequencing was carried out using peripheral blood. The V gene is TRBV19, the J gene TRBJ1-2; 7 bases agree with TRBD1. The TCR comes from an adult man with Graves' ophthalmopathy. In DNA, the CDR3 is TGTGCCAGTAGTAACCGACAGGGCGCCGGCTACACCTTC. Its protein product is CASSNRQGAGYTF.